This paragraph covers one T cell receptor beta chain sequence. These data originate in a study of glioma-infiltrating T cells after dendritic cell vaccination. Germline CDR1 is SGHTS and CDR2 is YDEGEE. The CDR3 has 16 residues. Trimming left V 0 bases short and J 0 bases short, with 12 bases between. Amplification used 60 V beta primers and 13 J beta primers. The method was immunoSEQ multiplex PCR; TCRdb's version includes in-frame clones alone and lacks a portion of them. This sample has roughly 83,000 clones; 85% to 90% occur once, and the top ten carry 15% to 17%. The chain combines TRBV5-8 with TRBJ1-2, with D unclear. This clonotype originated in a human donor with glioblastoma. This sample comprised blood, obtained before dendritic cell vaccination. CDR3: CASSLEEGRTNYGYTF. DNA for the CDR3: TGTGCCAGCAGCTTGGAGGAGGGCAGGACTAACTATGGCTACACCTTC. Full variable domain (missing parts from reference TRBV5-8 and TRBJ1-2): EAGVTQSPTHLIKTRGQQATLRCSPISGHTSVYWYQQALGLGLQFLLWYDEGEERNRGNFPPRFSGRQFPNYSSELNVNALELEDSALYLCASSLEEGRTNYGYTFGSGTRLTVV.